What follows describes a single T cell receptor (beta chain). Its antigen is as yet unknown. This CDR3 spans 16 amino acids. V was clipped by 3 bases and J by 0 bases; unmatched bases: 5. Germline CDR1 SQVTM, CDR2 ANQGSEA. The record originates from a study of shared clonotypes between healthy human individuals. Study overall: CD4 naive and memory got three plates each, CD8 naive two, CD8 memory one. Overall study results and limits: Estimated richness values were generally larger in naive subsets than in memory subsets.

The table came from immunoSEQ multiplex PCR; TCRdb's copy has only in-frame clones and leaves some out. The sample lists hundreds of thousands of clones, about 98% occurring once. Terminally differentiated effector memory CD45RA+ cells were left out of the naive CD8 fraction, which was CD45RO-negative and positively selected for CCR7. The origin of this receptor is a man younger than 40 in good health. Sequenced: naive CD8+ T cells sorted from blood. The chain joins TRBV29-1 to TRBJ2-1, with 10 bases lining up with TRBD2. In DNA form, the CDR3 reads TGCAGCGTTGAGGGAGAGCGGGAGGGCTCCTACAATGAGCAGTTCTTC. It is translated as CSVEGEREGSYNEQFF.